This TCR beta chain was sequenced in a study of cytomegalovirus exposure and HLA in healthy donors (dated by TCRdb to 2016 to 2017). Regarding the study in general: According to a later analysis, the roughly 120 validation repertoires were produced on the same platform as the 700 or so repertoires of the first cohort. The study aimed to test whether signatures of past pathogen exposure could be identified by cataloging public T cell receptors. A separate validation cohort of 100 to 150 different subjects was used in addition to the roughly 670-subject first cohort. High-throughput TCR immunosequencing, statistical association of individual TCRs with disease status, and machine learning were combined to predict cytomegalovirus infection status. What the authors observed across the whole study: Most TCR sequences were observed very rarely across donors, whereas some public TCRs were present in many individuals. It was suggested by the authors that the approach could potentially be generalized to other disease states and immunological phenotypes. In vitro tests confirmed that a few of the cytomegalovirus-associated TCR beta chains recognize cytomegalovirus antigens. Cytomegalovirus status was reported to be diagnosed by the classifier with high specificity and sensitivity in both the original and validation cohorts. All 120 or so repertoires were used to score co-occurrence in the validation cohort in a later analysis, because that analysis had no HLA typing for the cohort. In the study, about 150 TCR beta chains were listed as associated with cytomegalovirus. In a later analysis, TCRs clustered in the first cohort were found to also tend to co-occur in the 110 or so validation repertoires, with approximately 93% of cluster scores above 0.

About this clone itself: Its antigen is still unknown. No base quality values were provided; no much bigger clone lies one nucleotide off.

The germline V gene provides CDR1 SGDLS and CDR2 YYNGEE. The CDR3 spans 13 residues, from the cysteine through the phenylalanine. Of the read, only the CDR3 DNA is kept; its 39 bases are in frame from base 1. Trimming at the junction amounts to 0 bases on V and 2 bases on J, and the germline ends lie 3 bases apart. The donors belonged to the validation cohort of 120 subjects, which was separate from the roughly 700-subject first cohort. Library preparation used the immunoSEQ multiplex PCR assay. Processing in the source paper ran as follows. A statistical classification framework was built for diagnosing cytomegalovirus status from the catalog of TCR beta chain sequences. Imported from immuneACCESS, the table was reduced by TCRdb to in-frame sequences with V and J called. These copies leave out some clones; in studies compared against another copy, an unresolved V gene accounts for under half, and the cause of the remainder is not known. V, J and clone size are taken as reported in that table, and D and trimming were inferred from the DNA itself. The sample table lists fewer than 400,000 clones, 80% to 90% of them with a count of one. The top ten clonotypes cover roughly 0.8% of the sample.

The clonotype was recovered from a woman younger than 35 in good health and CMV-seronegative. The sequencing input was PBMCs. In this chain, TRBV9 is recombined with TRBJ1-3; the D gene lacks a confident call. The CDR3 loop reads CASSVGTGNTIYF. The DNA is as follows: TGTGCCAGCAGCGTAGGTACTGGAAACACCATATATTTT.